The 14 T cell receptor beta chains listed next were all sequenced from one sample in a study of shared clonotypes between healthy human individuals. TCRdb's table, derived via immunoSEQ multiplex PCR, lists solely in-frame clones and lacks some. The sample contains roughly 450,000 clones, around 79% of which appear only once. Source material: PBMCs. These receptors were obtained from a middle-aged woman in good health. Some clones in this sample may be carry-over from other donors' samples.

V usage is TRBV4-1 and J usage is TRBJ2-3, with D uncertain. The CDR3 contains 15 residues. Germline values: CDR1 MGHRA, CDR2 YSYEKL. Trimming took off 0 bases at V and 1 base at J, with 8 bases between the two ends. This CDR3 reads CASSQDGAGTDTQYF. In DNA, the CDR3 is TGCGCCAGCAGCCAAGATGGCGCGGGCACAGATACGCAGTATTTT.

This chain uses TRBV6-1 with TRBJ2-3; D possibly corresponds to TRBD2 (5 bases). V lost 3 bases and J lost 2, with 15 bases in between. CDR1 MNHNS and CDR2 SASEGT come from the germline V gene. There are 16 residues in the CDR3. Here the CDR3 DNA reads TGTGCCAGCAGTGAGGCGGCGGGCCCCCCCACAGATACGCAGTATTTT. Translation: CASSEAAGPPTDTQYF.

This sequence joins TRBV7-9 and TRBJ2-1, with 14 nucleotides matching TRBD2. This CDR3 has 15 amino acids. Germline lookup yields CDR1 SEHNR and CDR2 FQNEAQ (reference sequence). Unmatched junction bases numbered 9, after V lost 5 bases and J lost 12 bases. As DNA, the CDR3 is TGTGCCAGCAGCCCGGCCGGGACTAGCGGGAGTGGGCAGTTCTTC. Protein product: CASSPAGTSGSGQFF.

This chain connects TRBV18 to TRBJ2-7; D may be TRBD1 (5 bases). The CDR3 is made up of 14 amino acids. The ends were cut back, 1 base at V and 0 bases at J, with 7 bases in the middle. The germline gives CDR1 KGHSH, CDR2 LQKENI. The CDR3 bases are TGTGCCAGCTCACCACAGCAGGGCTCCTACGAGCAGTACTTC. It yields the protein CASSPQQGSYEQYF.

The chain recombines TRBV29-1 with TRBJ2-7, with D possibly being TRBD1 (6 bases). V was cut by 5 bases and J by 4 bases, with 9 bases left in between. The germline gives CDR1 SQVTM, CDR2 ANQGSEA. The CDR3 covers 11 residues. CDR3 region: CSVRTAYEQYF. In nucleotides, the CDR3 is TGCAGCGTTCGGACAGCTTACGAGCAGTACTTC.

The CDR3 here is CSVELGAKEQYF. CDR3 nucleotides: TGCAGCGTTGAATTGGGGGCGAAGGAGCAGTACTTC. The chain couples TRBV29-1 to TRBJ2-7; D may be TRBD1 (6 bases). Germline assignment: CDR1 SQVTM and CDR2 ANQGSEA. CDR3 length: 12 residues. Trimming removed 2 bases from V and 7 bases from J, with 12 bases in between.

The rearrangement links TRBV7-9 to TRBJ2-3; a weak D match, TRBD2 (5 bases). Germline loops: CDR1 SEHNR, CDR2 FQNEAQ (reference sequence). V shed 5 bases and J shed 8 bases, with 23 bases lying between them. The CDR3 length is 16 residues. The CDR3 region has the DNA TGTGCCAGCAGCCTCCGTTCGGTGGACTGGGGTGCTACGCAGTATTTT. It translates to CASSLRSVDWGATQYF.

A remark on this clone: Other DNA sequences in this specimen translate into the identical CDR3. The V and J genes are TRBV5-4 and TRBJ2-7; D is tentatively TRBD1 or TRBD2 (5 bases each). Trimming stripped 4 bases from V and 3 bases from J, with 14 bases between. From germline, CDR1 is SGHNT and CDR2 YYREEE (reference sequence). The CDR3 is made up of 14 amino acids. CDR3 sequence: CASSQPGPRYEQYF. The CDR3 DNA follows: TGTGCCAGCAGCCAACCGGGACCGCGCTACGAGCAGTACTTC.

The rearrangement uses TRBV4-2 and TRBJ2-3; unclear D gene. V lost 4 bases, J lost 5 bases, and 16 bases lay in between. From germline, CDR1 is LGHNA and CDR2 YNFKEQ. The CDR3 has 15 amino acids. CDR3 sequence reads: CASSPGLAGGDTQYF. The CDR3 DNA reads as TGTGCCAGCAGCCCCGGGTTGGCAGGTGGAGATACGCAGTATTTT.

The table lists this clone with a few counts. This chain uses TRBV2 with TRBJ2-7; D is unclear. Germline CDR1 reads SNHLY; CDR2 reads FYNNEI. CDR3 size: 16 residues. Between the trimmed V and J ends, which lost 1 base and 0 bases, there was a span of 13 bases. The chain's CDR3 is CASSEGAATNSYEQYF. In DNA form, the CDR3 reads TGTGCCAGCAGTGAAGGGGCAGCTACCAACTCCTACGAGCAGTACTTC.

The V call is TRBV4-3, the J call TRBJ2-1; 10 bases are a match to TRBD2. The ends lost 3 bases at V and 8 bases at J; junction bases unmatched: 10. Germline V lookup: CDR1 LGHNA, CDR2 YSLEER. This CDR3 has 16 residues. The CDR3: CASSQEWASGSHEQFF. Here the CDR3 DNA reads TGCGCCAGCAGCCAGGAGTGGGCTAGCGGGAGTCATGAGCAGTTCTTC.

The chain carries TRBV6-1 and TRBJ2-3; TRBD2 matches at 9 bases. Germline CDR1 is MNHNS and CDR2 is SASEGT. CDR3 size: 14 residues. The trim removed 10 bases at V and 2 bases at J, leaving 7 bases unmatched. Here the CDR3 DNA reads TGTGCCATCCGAACTAGCGGGTTCACAGATACGCAGTATTTT. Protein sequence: CAIRTSGFTDTQYF.

The CDR3 DNA follows: TGTGCCAGCAGCTTGGTGACAGGGGCCACTGAAGCTTTCTTT. This codes for CASSLVTGATEAFF. This chain connects TRBV5-6 to TRBJ1-1, with 8 bases lining up with TRBD1. The CDR3 is made up of 14 amino acids. After removal of 0 bases from V and 4 bases from J, the junction contained 2 bases not matched to a gene. The germline V gene has CDR1 SGHDT and CDR2 YYEEEE.

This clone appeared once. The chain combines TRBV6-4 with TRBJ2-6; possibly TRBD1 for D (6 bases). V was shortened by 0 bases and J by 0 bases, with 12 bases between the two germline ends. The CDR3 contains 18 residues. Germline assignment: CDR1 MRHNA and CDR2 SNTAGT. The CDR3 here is CASSDSGDTSSGANVLTF. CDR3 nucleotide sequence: TGTGCCAGCAGTGACTCAGGGGACACCTCCTCTGGGGCCAACGTCCTGACTTTC.